This record looks at one T cell receptor beta chain sequence and its context. Its target is unknown. The source of the sample is a study of blood T cells in healthy people across ages. The CDR3 totals 17 residues. Germline loops: CDR1 SGDLS, CDR2 YYNGEE. V dropped 3 bases and J dropped 6; count of bases not matched to a gene: 10. Every sample had a minimum of 6 million PBMCs isolated. Next came a second PCR, run for roughly 6 to 11 cycles, which used a sample-barcoded 5' primer along with a J-beta primer mix. TCRdb passed the 5' RACE reads through MiXCR, listing each CDR3 protein once. The repertoire holds around 1.5 million distinct CDR3 sequences, with roughly 40% as singletons. Study-level results: PBMCs were not sorted, which prevented a conclusive comparison of naive versus antigen-experienced cells.

This TCR came from a woman aged 18-30 years in good health. V is TRBV9 and J is TRBJ2-2, with TRBD2 matching over 11 bases. Sequences were obtained from blood. The chain's CDR3 is CASSAGTSGPRSGELFF. DNA for the CDR3: TGTGCCAGCAGCGCCGGGACTAGCGGTCCCCGGTCCGGGGAGCTGTTTTTT.